The 25 T cell receptor beta chains below all came from one sample that was sequenced in a study of cytomegalovirus exposure and HLA in healthy donors. PCR primers comprised 60 Vbeta and 13 Jbeta primers. Measured with immunoSEQ multiplex PCR; TCRdb has only the in-frame clones, and not every one. The profile shows 65,000 to 90,000 clones, 65% to 80% of them singletons. Sequencing was carried out using PBMCs. Every receptor here comes from a man aged 25 to 40 in good health and CMV-seronegative.

CDR3 DNA: TGTGCCAGCAGTGACTCGACCAGCGGGGGGCAAGATACGCAGTATTTT. The encoded protein is CASSDSTSGGQDTQYF. The chain couples TRBV6-4 to TRBJ2-3; TRBD2 agrees at 9 bases. Per the germline V gene, CDR1 is MRHNA and CDR2 is SNTAGT. Trimming removed 0 bases from V and 5 bases from J; junction bases left unmatched: 6. The CDR3 has 16 amino acids.

This clone showed up just a few times. The rearrangement joins TRBV4-1 to TRBJ2-3; TRBD1 aligns across 7 bases. There are 15 residues in the CDR3. Germline trimming cut 0 bases from V and 8 bases from J; bases unmatched to any gene: 8. The V gene's germline CDR1 is MGHRA and CDR2 YSYEKL. This chain's CDR3 is CASSQERTGPVTQYF. DNA for the CDR3: TGCGCCAGCAGCCAAGAAAGGACAGGCCCTGTTACGCAGTATTTT.

The J gene is TRBJ2-7, the V gene TRBV5-8; perhaps TRBD1 as D (5 bases). The CDR3 loop spans 12 amino acids. Looked up from germline, CDR1 is SGHTS and CDR2 is YDEGEE. Trimming shortened V by 6 bases and J by 5 bases, and 12 bases separated the two germline ends. The CDR3 DNA follows: TGTGCCAGCACCGTCAGGGCGAACGAGCAGTACTTC. Its translation is CASTVRANEQYF.

The chain has TRBV6-1 and TRBJ1-1; TRBD1 matches 7 bases. CDR3 length: 14 residues. The germline V gene has CDR1 MNHNS and CDR2 SASEGT. Trimming at V came to 0 bases and at J to 7 bases, leaving 5 bases not matched to a gene. The CDR3 region is CASSEAGQPREAFF. The DNA of the CDR3 is TGTGCCAGCAGTGAAGCGGGACAGCCACGTGAAGCTTTCTTT.

This clone appeared once. This rearrangement joins TRBV29-1 to TRBJ1-2; D possibly corresponds to TRBD1 (5 bases). Germline CDR1 and CDR2: SQVTM and ANQGSEA. The CDR3 is made up of 11 amino acids. V was cut by 4 bases and J by 8 bases, with 11 bases left in between. CDR3 DNA: TGCAGCGTTGGAAGGGGTACCGGCTACACCTTC. It specifies CSVGRGTGYTF.

The rearrangement uses TRBV9 and TRBJ1-2; D call uncertain. V shed 1 base and J shed 3 bases, with 7 bases lying between them. Germline V gene sequence: CDR1 SGDLS, CDR2 YYNGEE. The CDR3 consists of 13 residues. Here the CDR3 DNA reads TGTGCCAGCAGCGTAAACGGGGACTATGGCTACACCTTC. Protein product: CASSVNGDYGYTF.

The chain carries TRBV28 and TRBJ2-3; 10 nucleotides align to TRBD1. CDR1 MDHEN and CDR2 SYDVKM come from the germline V gene. The CDR3 has 16 residues. The V gene end was trimmed by 2 bases and the J gene end by 2 bases; junction bases not matched to a gene: 4. CDR3 DNA sequence: TGTGCCAGCAGTTTAGGGACAGGGGCCTACACAGATACGCAGTATTTT. Translating it yields CASSLGTGAYTDTQYF.

With respect to this clone: The DNA is left out, because the CDR3 cannot be placed on it with certainty; the CDR3 is given as TCRdb lists it. This chain's CDR3 is CASSLDRVGRGAPRVF. The chain is built from TRBV7-8 and TRBJ2-1; the DNA was not used to check the table's D call, TRBD2. The CDR3 is 16 amino acids long, termini counted. Germline lookup yields CDR1 SGHVS and CDR2 FQNEAQ.

This chain joins TRBV4-3 and TRBJ1-4, with a possible D match to TRBD1 (6 bases). The ends were cut back, 4 bases at V and 7 bases at J, with 22 bases in the middle. Germline V CDR1 and CDR2: LGHNA, YSLEER. This CDR3 region has 17 residues. CDR3 bases: TGCGCCAGCAGCCGCGCGGACAGACCAACGGCCGTTGAAAAACTGTTTTTT. This codes for CASSRADRPTAVEKLFF.

V and J are TRBV4-2 and TRBJ2-1; the D gene is possibly TRBD2 (7 bases). V dropped 1 base and J dropped 8 bases, with 15 bases sitting between them. The CDR3 spans 15 residues. Germline CDR1 reads LGHNA; CDR2 reads YNFKEQ. CDR3 bases: TGTGCCAGCAGCCAAGGCCCCGGGGGGCGGGATGAGCAGTTCTTC. Encoded protein: CASSQGPGGRDEQFF.

The chain employs TRBV7-2 and TRBJ2-5, with TRBD2 matching 8 bases. CDR3 length: 15 residues. CDR1 is SGHTA and CDR2 is FQGNSA in the germline V gene. Trimming at V came to 5 bases and at J to 5 bases, leaving 10 bases not matched to a gene. The CDR3 coding sequence is TGTGCCAGCAGCCGGGGGGGAGCGGGAGTTGAGACCCAGTACTTC. Its translation: CASSRGGAGVETQYF.

The rearrangement links TRBV7-8 to TRBJ2-3; maybe TRBD2 (7 bases). Trimming took 5 bases from V and 4 from J, leaving 13 bases between them. The CDR3 sequence is 14 residues long. Looked up from germline, CDR1 is SGHVS and CDR2 is FQNEAQ. CDR3 loop: CASSALGGADTQYF. The CDR3 DNA reads as TGTGCCAGCAGCGCCTTAGGGGGGGCAGATACGCAGTATTTT.

The rearrangement joins TRBV5-1 to TRBJ2-3; TRBD1 is a possible D gene (5 bases). The CDR3 is 14 amino acids. Trimming removed 5 bases from V and 2 bases from J, with 12 bases in between. Germline V gene data show CDR1 as SGHRS and CDR2 as YFSETQ. The chain's CDR3 is CASRSGSYTDTQYF. The CDR3 nucleotides read TGCGCCAGCAGATCAGGGTCCTACACAGATACGCAGTATTTT.

This clone showed up just once. This chain joins TRBV29-1 and TRBJ2-3; D unclear. The germline V gene has CDR1 SQVTM and CDR2 ANQGSEA. With 0 bases removed from V and 3 bases from J, the gap between germline ends came to 13 bases. The CDR3 spans 15 residues. In DNA, the CDR3 is TGCAGCGTTGAAGATGTCGGGTCTGGGACAGATACGCAGTATTTT. This encodes CSVEDVGSGTDTQYF.

The rearrangement joins TRBV25-1 to TRBJ1-4; possible D gene TRBD1, 5 bases. There are 15 residues in the CDR3. Germline values: CDR1 MGHDK, CDR2 SYGVNS. V was clipped by 1 base and J by 8 bases, with 14 bases between them. CDR3 in amino acids: CASSEWWGAEEKLFF. The CDR3 region has the DNA TGTGCCAGCAGTGAATGGTGGGGCGCGGAGGAAAAACTGTTTTTT.

This chain links TRBV19 with TRBJ2-7; unclear D gene. V was cut by 3 bases and J by 2 bases, with 8 bases left in between. The CDR3 consists of 13 residues. Looked up from germline, CDR1 is LNHDA and CDR2 is SQIVND (reference sequence). The CDR3 sequence is CASSIVGAYEQYF. The CDR3 DNA sequence: TGTGCCAGTAGTATTGTAGGAGCCTACGAGCAGTACTTC.

CDR3 sequence reads: CASREYRGRAETQYF. The CDR3 region has the DNA TGTGCCAGCAGGGAATACAGGGGGCGCGCAGAGACCCAGTACTTC. This rearrangement joins TRBV6-5 to TRBJ2-5; 9 bases align to TRBD1. CDR3 size: 15 residues. After removal of 6 bases from V and 4 bases from J, the junction contained 9 bases not matched to a gene. Germline V lookup: CDR1 MNHEY, CDR2 SVGAGI.

This chain joins TRBV19 and TRBJ2-3, with TRBD2 matching 9 bases. The CDR3 runs 13 residues. Germline V gene data show CDR1 as LNHDA and CDR2 as SQIVND (reference sequence). V lost 0 bases to trimming and J lost 10 bases; unmatched junction nucleotides: 2. This CDR3 reads CASSIEGTSSQYF. The CDR3 DNA reads TGTGCCAGTAGTATAGAGGGGACTAGCTCGCAGTATTTT.

This clone was seen a few times. V is TRBV30 and J is TRBJ2-2; D may be TRBD2 (5 bases). The germline gives CDR1 GTSNPN, CDR2 SVGIG (reference sequence). V was cut by 3 bases and J by 2 bases, with 10 bases left in between. The CDR3 loop spans 14 amino acids. CDR3 bases: TGTGCCTGGAGCCGGACTGTCAACACCGGGGAGCTGTTTTTT. It yields the protein CAWSRTVNTGELFF.

The chain has TRBV18 and TRBJ1-6; D not resolved. Looked up from germline, CDR1 is KGHSH and CDR2 is LQKENI. This CDR3 region has 15 residues. Trimming took 1 base from V and 8 from J, leaving 12 bases between them. CDR3 in DNA: TGTGCCAGCTCACCACTCCCCAGGATCGATTCACCCCTCCACTTT. It is translated as CASSPLPRIDSPLHF.

The chain links TRBV5-6 to TRBJ1-6; D is ambiguous. Trimming shortened V by 4 bases and J by 0 bases, and 11 bases separated the two germline ends. Germline V gene sequence: CDR1 SGHDT, CDR2 YYEEEE. This CDR3 is built from 16 residues. CDR3 nucleotide sequence: TGTGCCAGCAGCCCTCAAACGAGCTCCTATAATTCACCCCTCCACTTT. Translated: CASSPQTSSYNSPLHF.

The chain has TRBV28 and TRBJ1-1; possibly TRBD1 for D (6 bases). The ends were cut back, 1 base at V and 11 bases at J, with 14 bases in the middle. Germline V CDR1 and CDR2: MDHEN, SYDVKM. The CDR3 covers 13 residues. This CDR3 reads CASSLSGRGFAFF. The CDR3 DNA reads TGTGCCAGCAGTTTATCTGGCAGGGGTTTTGCTTTCTTT.

This clone was observed a single time. V and J are TRBV10-3 and TRBJ2-7, with D tentatively TRBD2 (5 bases). V was shortened by 2 bases and J by 7 bases, with 15 bases between the two germline ends. The CDR3 covers 14 residues. CDR1 is ENHRY, CDR2 SYGVKD, per germline. In nucleotides, the CDR3 is TGTGCCATCAGTGAGCGGCAGCCTTCGGGGGAGCAGTACTTC. Translation gives CAISERQPSGEQYF.

This chain joins TRBV28 and TRBJ1-5; D not certain. In germline, CDR1 is MDHEN, CDR2 SYDVKM. V lost 7 bases and J 4 bases, leaving 8 bases between the germline ends. CDR3 length: 12 amino acids. CDR3 sequence reads: CASTPLNQPQHF. CDR3 coding DNA: TGTGCCAGCACCCCACTTAATCAGCCCCAGCATTTT.

The rearrangement joins TRBV6-5 to TRBJ1-5; D perhaps matches TRBD1 (5 bases). The CDR3 sequence is 13 residues long. The germline V gene encodes CDR1 MNHEY and CDR2 SVGAGI. With 4 bases removed from V and 4 bases from J, the gap between germline ends came to 8 bases. In nucleotides, the CDR3 is TGTGCCAGCAGTTTTCGACAGAATCAGCCCCAGCATTTT. Translating it yields CASSFRQNQPQHF.